The source of this T cell receptor beta chain is a study of T cells after yellow fever vaccination. Study-wide findings and caveats: Subsequent booster samples again held most clones from primary vaccination (roughly 96% CD4, approximately 86% CD8).

TCRdb independently ran MiXCR on the 5' RACE reads; one entry per CDR3 protein. Of 300,000 or so distinct CDR3 sequences listed, 8.7% are singletons. V shed 4 bases and J shed 5 bases, with 15 bases lying between them. Germline V gene sequence: CDR1 SGHRS, CDR2 YFSETQ. The CDR3 consists of 15 residues. Concerning this clonotype: Its antigen is as yet unknown.

The material was CD4+ T cells sorted from PBMCs, obtained 5 days after the yellow fever booster vaccination. The sequence derives from a man younger than 30 who received the YFV17D yellow fever vaccine. V is TRBV5-1 and J is TRBJ1-4; D perhaps matches TRBD1 (5 bases). The CDR3 here is CASSPRADYNEKLFF. The CDR3 nucleotides are TGCGCCAGCAGCCCCAGGGCGGACTACAATGAAAAACTGTTTTTT. The full variable domain, completed using reference TRBV5-1 and TRBJ1-4, is KAGVTQTPRYLIKTRGQQVTLSCSPISGHRSVSWYQQTPGQGLQFLFEYFSETQRNKGNFPGRFSGRQFSNSRSEMNVSTLELGDSALYLCASSPRADYNEKLFFGSGTQLSVL.